The 5 T cell receptor beta chains below were found in one sample sequenced in a study of Ad26.COV2.S vaccination and SARS-CoV-2 variants. The data were produced by immunoSEQ multiplex PCR, yet TCRdb's version contains in-frame clones alone and is incomplete. The sample records over 130,000 clones, approximately 90% being singletons. The source was peripheral blood, collected after recovery from COVID-19. The receptors come from a human donor who had recovered from COVID-19.

The J gene is TRBJ2-5, the V gene TRBV5-6; 7 positions match TRBD2. The CDR3 contains 18 residues. Germline assignment: CDR1 SGHDT and CDR2 YYEEEE. Losses at the gene ends were 2 bases for V and 4 bases for J; bases not matched to a gene: 17. CDR3 sequence: CASSLNPLGRVGGETQYF. The CDR3 region has the DNA TGTGCCAGCAGCTTAAACCCCCTGGGGAGGGTGGGAGGAGAGACCCAGTACTTC.

The V and J genes are TRBV7-6 and TRBJ2-1, with 14 bases identical to TRBD2. V shed 5 bases and J 8 bases; nucleotides not matched to a gene: 11. The CDR3 length is 17 residues. Germline CDR1 reads SGHVS; CDR2 reads FNYEAQ. Here the CDR3 reads CASSKPGLAGDRDEQFF. The DNA of the CDR3 is TGTGCCAGCAGCAAACCGGGACTAGCGGGGGACCGGGATGAGCAGTTCTTC.

The rearrangement joins TRBV2 to TRBJ1-1; 7 nucleotides agree with TRBD1. This CDR3 contains 15 residues. The junction had 10 bases not matched to a gene; V was cut back by 7 bases and J by 2 bases. Germline lookup yields CDR1 SNHLY and CDR2 FYNNEI. The CDR3 spells CASKGTAKANTEAFF. CDR3 coding DNA: TGTGCCAGCAAGGGGACAGCCAAAGCCAACACTGAAGCTTTCTTT.

V usage is TRBV3-1 (or the pseudogene TRBV3-2) and J usage is TRBJ1-2, with D unresolved. The germline CDR1 and CDR2 sequences are LGHDT and YNNKEL (reference sequence). The V gene lost 2 bases and the J gene lost 7 bases, with 8 bases spanning the gap. The CDR3 sequence is 12 residues long. CDR3 nucleotides: TGTGCCAGCAGCCAACGACGAATTGGCTACACCTTC. Translating gives CASSQRRIGYTF.

This sequence joins TRBV2 and TRBJ2-4, with TRBD2 matching 7 bases. The CDR3 extends over 16 amino acids. The junction had 6 bases not matched to a gene; V was cut back by 2 bases and J by 2 bases. The germline CDR1 and CDR2 sequences are SNHLY and FYNNEI. DNA of the CDR3: TGTGCCAGCAGTGAACGGGGAGGGCGGACCAAAAACATTCAGTACTTC. Protein product: CASSERGGRTKNIQYF.